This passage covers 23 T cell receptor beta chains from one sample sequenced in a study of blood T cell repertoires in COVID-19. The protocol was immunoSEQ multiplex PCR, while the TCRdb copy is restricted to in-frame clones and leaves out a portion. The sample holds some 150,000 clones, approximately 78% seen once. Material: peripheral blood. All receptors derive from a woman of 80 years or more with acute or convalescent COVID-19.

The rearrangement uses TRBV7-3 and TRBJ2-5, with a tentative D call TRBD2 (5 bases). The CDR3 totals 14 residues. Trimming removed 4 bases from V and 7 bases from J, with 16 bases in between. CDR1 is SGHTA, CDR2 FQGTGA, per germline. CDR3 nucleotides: TGTGCCAGCAGCTCCCGGGAATATGGAGGGACCCAGTACTTC. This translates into CASSSREYGGTQYF.

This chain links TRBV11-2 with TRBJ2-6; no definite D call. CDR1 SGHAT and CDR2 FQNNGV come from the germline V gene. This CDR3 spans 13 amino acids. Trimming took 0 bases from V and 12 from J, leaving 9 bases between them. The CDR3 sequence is CASSLEVGAVLTF. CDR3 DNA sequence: TGTGCCAGCAGCTTAGAGGTGGGCGCCGTCCTGACTTTC.

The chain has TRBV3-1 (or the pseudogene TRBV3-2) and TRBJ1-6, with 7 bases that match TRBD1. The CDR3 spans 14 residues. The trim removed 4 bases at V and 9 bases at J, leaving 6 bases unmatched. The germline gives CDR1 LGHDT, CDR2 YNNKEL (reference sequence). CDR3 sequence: CASSPLRQGSPLHF. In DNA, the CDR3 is TGTGCCAGCAGCCCCCTCCGACAGGGTTCACCCCTCCACTTT.

CDR3 protein: CASTEAFSVPMHF. The CDR3 nucleotides are TGTGCCAGCACGGAGGCCTTTTCGGTCCCAATGCATTTT. This sequence joins TRBV19 and TRBJ1-5; no clear D. This CDR3 is built from 13 residues. The ends were cut back, 9 bases at V and 15 bases at J, with 24 bases in the middle. Germline assignment: CDR1 LNHDA and CDR2 SQIVND (reference sequence).

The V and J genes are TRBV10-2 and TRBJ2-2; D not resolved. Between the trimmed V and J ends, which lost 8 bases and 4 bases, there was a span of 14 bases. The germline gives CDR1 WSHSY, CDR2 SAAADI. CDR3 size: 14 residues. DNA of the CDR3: TGCGCCAGCGTTGGGCTGTTGGGCACCGGGGAGCTGTTTTTT. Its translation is CASVGLLGTGELFF.

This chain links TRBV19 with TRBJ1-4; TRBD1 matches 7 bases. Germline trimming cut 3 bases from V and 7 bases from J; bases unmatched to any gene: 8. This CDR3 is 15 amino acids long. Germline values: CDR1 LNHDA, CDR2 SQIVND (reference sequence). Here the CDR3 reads CASSMAGGRSEKLFF. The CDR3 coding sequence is TGTGCCAGTAGTATGGCAGGGGGAAGGTCTGAAAAACTGTTTTTT.

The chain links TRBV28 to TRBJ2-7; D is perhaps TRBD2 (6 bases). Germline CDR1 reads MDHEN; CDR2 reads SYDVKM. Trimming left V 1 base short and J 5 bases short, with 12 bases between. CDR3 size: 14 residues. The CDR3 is CASSLSGVFHEQYF. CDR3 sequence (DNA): TGTGCCAGCAGTTTATCGGGGGTATTCCACGAGCAGTACTTC.

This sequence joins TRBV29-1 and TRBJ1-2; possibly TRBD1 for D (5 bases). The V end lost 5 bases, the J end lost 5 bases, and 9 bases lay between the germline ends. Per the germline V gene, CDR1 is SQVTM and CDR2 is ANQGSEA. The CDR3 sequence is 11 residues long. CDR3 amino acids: CSVLGGYGYTF. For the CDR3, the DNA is TGCAGCGTTCTGGGGGGGTATGGCTACACCTTC.

The DNA of the CDR3 is TGTGCCAGCATCCCCAGGGGGATACTCGGTAAAACGCAGTATTTT. Translation gives CASIPRGILGKTQYF. The V call is TRBV27, the J call TRBJ2-3; 7 nucleotides align to TRBD1. This CDR3 has 15 residues. Germline CDR1 and CDR2: MNHEY and SMNVEV (reference sequence). Trimming cost V 7 bases and J 9 bases; bases outside gene matches: 16.

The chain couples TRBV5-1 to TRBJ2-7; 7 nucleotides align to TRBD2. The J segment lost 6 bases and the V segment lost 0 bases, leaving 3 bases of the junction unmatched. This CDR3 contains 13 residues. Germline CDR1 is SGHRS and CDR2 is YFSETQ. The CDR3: CASSLGLAAEQYF. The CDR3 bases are TGCGCCAGCAGCTTGGGACTAGCTGCCGAGCAGTACTTC.

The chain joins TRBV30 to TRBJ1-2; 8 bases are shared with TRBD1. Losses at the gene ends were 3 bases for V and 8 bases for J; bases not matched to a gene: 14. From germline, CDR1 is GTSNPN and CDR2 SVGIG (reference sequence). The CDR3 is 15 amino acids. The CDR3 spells CAWSHRDRPLSGYTF. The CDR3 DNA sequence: TGTGCCTGGAGCCATCGGGACAGGCCTCTTTCAGGCTACACCTTC.

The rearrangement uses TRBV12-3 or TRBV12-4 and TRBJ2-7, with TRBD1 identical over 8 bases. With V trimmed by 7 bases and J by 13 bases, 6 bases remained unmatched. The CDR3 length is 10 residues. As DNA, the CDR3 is TGTGCCAGCAACTTGACAGGGGAATACTTC. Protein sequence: CASNLTGEYF.

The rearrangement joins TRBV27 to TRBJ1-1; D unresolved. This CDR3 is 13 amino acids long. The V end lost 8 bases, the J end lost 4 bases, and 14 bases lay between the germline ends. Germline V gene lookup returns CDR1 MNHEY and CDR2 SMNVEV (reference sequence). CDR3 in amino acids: CASALREGTEAFF. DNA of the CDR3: TGTGCCAGCGCGTTAAGGGAGGGCACTGAAGCTTTCTTT.

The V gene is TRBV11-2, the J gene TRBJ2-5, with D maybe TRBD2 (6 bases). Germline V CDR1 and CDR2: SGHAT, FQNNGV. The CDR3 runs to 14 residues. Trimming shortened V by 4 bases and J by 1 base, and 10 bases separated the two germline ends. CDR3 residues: CASSSTGGQETQYF. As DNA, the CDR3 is TGTGCCAGCAGCTCTACCGGGGGCCAAGAGACCCAGTACTTC.

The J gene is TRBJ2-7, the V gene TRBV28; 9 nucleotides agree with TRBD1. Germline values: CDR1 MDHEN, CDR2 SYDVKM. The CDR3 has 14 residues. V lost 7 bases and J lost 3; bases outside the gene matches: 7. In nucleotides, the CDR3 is TGTGCCAGCACGCCACAGGGGGCGTTCTACGAGCAGTACTTC. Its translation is CASTPQGAFYEQYF.

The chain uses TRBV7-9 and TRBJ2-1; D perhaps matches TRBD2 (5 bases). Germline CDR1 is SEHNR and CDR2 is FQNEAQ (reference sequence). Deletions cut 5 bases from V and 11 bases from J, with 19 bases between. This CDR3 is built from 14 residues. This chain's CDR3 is CASSGLNARTQQFF. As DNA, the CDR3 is TGTGCCAGCAGCGGACTTAACGCAAGGACCCAGCAGTTCTTC.

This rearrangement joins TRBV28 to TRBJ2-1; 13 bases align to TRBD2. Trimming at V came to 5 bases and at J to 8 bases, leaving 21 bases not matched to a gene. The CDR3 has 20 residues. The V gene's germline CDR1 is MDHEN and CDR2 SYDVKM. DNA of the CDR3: TGTGCCAGCAGTGTCAGAGGCCGGGGTACCCGGACTAGCGGGAGAGATGAGCAGTTCTTC. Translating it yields CASSVRGRGTRTSGRDEQFF.

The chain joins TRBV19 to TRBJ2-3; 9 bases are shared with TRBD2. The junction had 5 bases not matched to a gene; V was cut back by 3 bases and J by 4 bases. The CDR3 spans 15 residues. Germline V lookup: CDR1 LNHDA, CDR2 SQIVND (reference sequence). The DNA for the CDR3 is TGTGCCAGTAGTATCTGGGCGGGGGGGTCAGATACGCAGTATTTT. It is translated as CASSIWAGGSDTQYF.

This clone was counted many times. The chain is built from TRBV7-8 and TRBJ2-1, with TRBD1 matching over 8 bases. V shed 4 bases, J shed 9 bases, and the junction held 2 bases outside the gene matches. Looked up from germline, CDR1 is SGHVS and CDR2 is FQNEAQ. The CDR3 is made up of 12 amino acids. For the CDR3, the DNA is TGTGCCAGCAGCTCTACAGGGGGTGAGCAGTTCTTC. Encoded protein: CASSSTGGEQFF.

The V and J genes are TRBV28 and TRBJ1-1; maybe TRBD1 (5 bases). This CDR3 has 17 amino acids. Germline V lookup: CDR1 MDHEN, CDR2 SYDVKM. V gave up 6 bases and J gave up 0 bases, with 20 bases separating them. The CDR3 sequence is CASSPRGDWAMNTEAFF. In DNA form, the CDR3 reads TGTGCCAGCAGCCCACGTGGGGACTGGGCGATGAACACTGAAGCTTTCTTT. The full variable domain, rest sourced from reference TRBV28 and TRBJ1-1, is DVKVTQSSRYLVKRTGEKVFLECVQDMDHENMFWYRQDPGLGLRLIYFSYDVKMKEKGDIPEGYSVSREKKERFSLILESASTNQTSMYLCASSPRGDWAMNTEAFFGQGTRLTVV.

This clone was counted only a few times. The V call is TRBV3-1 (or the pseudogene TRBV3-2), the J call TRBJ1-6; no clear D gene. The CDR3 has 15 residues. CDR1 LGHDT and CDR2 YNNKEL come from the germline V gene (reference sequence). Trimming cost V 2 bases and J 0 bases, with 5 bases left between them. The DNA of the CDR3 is TGTGCCAGCAGCCAAACAAGCTCCTATAATTCACCCCTCCACTTT. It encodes CASSQTSSYNSPLHF.

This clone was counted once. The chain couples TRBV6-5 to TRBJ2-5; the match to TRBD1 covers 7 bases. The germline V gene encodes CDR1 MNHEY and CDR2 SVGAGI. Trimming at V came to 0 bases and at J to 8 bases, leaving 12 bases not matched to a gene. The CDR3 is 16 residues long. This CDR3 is CASSYSVFGRGFTQYF. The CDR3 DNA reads TGTGCCAGCAGTTACTCGGTTTTTGGCAGGGGGTTTACCCAGTACTTC.

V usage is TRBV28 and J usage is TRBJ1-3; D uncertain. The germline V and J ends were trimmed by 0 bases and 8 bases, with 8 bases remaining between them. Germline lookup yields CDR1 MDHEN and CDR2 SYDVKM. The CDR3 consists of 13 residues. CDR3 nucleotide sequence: TGTGCCAGCAGTTTATGGAGGGCGGACACCATATATTTT. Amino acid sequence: CASSLWRADTIYF.